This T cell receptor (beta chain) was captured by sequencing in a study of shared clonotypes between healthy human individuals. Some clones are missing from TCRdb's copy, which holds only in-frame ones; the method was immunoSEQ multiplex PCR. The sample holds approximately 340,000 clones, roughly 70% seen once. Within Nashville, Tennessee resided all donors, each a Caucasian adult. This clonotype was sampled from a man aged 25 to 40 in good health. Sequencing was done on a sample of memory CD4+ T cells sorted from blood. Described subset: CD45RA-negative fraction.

Written as DNA, the CDR3 is TGTGCCAGCAGACGGCGGGACTCAGGCATTCAGTACTTC. This translates into CASRRRDSGIQYF. V and J are TRBV5-6 and TRBJ2-4; a possible D gene is TRBD2 (6 bases). V was clipped by 5 bases and J by 9 bases, with 15 bases between them. Germline V CDR1 and CDR2: SGHDT, YYEEEE. This CDR3 region has 13 residues. The full variable domain, completed using reference TRBV5-6 and TRBJ2-4, is DAGVTQSPTHLIKTRGQQVTLRCSPKSGHDTVSWYQQALGQGPQFIFQYYEEEERQRGNFPDRFSGHQFPNYSSELNVNALLLGDSALYLCASRRRDSGIQYFGAGTRLSVL.